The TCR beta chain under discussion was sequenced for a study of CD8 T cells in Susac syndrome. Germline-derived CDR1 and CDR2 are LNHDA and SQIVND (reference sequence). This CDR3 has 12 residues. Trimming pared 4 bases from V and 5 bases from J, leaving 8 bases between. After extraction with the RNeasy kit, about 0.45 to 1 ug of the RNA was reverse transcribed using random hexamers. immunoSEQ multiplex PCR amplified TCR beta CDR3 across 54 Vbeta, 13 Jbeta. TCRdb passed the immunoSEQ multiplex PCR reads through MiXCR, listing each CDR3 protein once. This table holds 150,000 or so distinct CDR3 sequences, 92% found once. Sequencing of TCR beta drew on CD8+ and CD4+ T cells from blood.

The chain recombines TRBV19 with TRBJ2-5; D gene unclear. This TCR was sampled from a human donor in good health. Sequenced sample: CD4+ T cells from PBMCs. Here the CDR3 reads CASSRWMETQYF. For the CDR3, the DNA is TGTGCCAGTAGTAGATGGATGGAGACCCAGTACTTC.